These T cell receptor beta chains were read from a single sample in a study of blood T cell repertoires in COVID-19. Only in-frame clones appear in the TCRdb table, and some are missing; sequencing was by immunoSEQ multiplex PCR. This sample has 100,000 or so clones, with 75% to 90% found just once. The specimen sequenced was peripheral blood. These receptors were collected from a human donor in a cohort sampled during active COVID-19. Both conserved end residues are part of each CDR3. The D gene is left open where the match is weak.

TRBJ1-4	TRBV5-1	TRBD1	CASSPGGPNEKLFF	TGCGCCAGCAGCCCAGGGGGCCCGAATGAAAAACTGTTTTTT
TRBJ1-1	TRBV7-3	TRBD1	CASSFGTGNTEAFF	TGTGCCAGCAGCTTTGGGACAGGGAACACTGAAGCTTTCTTT
TRBJ1-4	TRBV7-2	NA	CASSLNRPTNEKLFF	TGTGCCAGCAGCCTAAACAGGCCAACTAATGAAAAACTGTTTTTT
TRBJ2-1	TRBV19	NA	CASRTRSSYNEQFF	TGTGCCAGTAGAACCCGTAGCTCCTACAATGAGCAGTTCTTC
TRBJ2-1	TRBV19	NA	CASSIVGSGRYNEQFF	TGTGCCAGTAGTATAGTCGGGTCCGGGAGATACAATGAGCAGTTCTTC
TRBJ1-3	TRBV7-2	NA	CASSVSLGRGSGNTIYF	TGTGCCAGCAGCGTTTCATTAGGACGGGGCTCTGGAAACACCATATATTTT
TRBJ2-2	TRBV5-1	NA	CASLPVSANTGELFF	TGCGCCAGTCTACCGGTCAGCGCGAACACCGGGGAGCTGTTTTTT
TRBJ1-2	TRBV2	NA	CASSASIAGGRYTF	TGTGCCAGCAGCGCATCCATAGCGGGAGGTCGCTACACCTTC
TRBJ2-5	TRBV27	NA	CASRRTRGRETQYF	TGTGCCAGCAGACGGACCCGGGGGAGGGAGACCCAGTACTTC
TRBJ2-5	TRBV28	TRBD1	CASSSTGGRETQYF	TGTGCCAGCAGTTCGACAGGGGGAAGAGAGACCCAGTACTTC
TRBJ2-5	TRBV5-1	TRBD1	CASSPAGTGEETQYF	TGCGCCAGCAGCCCAGCCGGGACAGGGGAAGAGACCCAGTACTTC
TRBJ1-2	TRBV25-1	NA	CASSEWGSLNYGYTF	TGTGCCAGCAGTGAATGGGGCAGCCTTAACTATGGCTACACCTTC
TRBJ2-3	TRBV5-1	TRBD1	CASSRPGQVTDTQYF	TGCGCCAGCAGCCGCCCGGGACAGGTAACAGATACGCAGTATTTT
TRBJ1-2	TRBV25-1	TRBD1	CASSEGQGPLRDGYTF	TGTGCCAGCAGTGAGGGACAGGGCCCGTTGAGGGATGGCTACACCTTC